The clone carrying this T cell receptor (beta chain) occurred many times. This sample is part of a study of CD8+CD57+ T cells in acquired aplastic anemia. The overall study: Each DNA sample taken from sorted CD4+ and CD8+ cells came to around 3.4 ug on average.

Patients sequenced had flow cytometry evidence of CD8+CD57+ cell expansion. Receipt of therapy had not occurred in any patient by the time of blood sampling. The germline V gene encodes CDR1 MNHNY and CDR2 SVGAGI (reference sequence). With 2 bases removed from V and 4 bases from J, the gap between germline ends came to 11 bases. The CDR3 is 14 amino acids. The TCR beta profiling, which covered VDJ combination and CDR3 sequence, was carried out using genomic DNA as the template. TCRdb ran MiXCR on the reads and lists one entry per CDR3 protein. The sample includes over 150,000 distinct CDR3 sequences, about 44% of them seen just once.

This TCR derives from a human donor with aplastic anemia. The gene calls are TRBV6-6 and TRBJ2-5; TRBD1 or TRBD2 may be the D gene (6 bases each). Sequenced input: sorted CD4+, CD8+, or CD8+CD57+ T cells (not recorded which) from PBMCs. This chain's CDR3 is CASSYGRGGETQYF. The CDR3 DNA sequence: TGTGCCAGCAGTTACGGCAGGGGAGGAGAGACCCAGTACTTC.